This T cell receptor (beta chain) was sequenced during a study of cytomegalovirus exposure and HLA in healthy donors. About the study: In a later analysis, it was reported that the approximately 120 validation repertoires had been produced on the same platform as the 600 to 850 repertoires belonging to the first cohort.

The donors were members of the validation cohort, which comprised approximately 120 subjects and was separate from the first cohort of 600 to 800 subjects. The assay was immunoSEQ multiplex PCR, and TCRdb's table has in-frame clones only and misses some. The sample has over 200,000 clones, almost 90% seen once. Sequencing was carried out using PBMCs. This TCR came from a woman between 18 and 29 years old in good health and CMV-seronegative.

CDR3 in amino acids: CASSWGQIQETQYF. The CDR3 DNA is TGTGCCAGCAGCTGGGGACAGATCCAAGAGACCCAGTACTTC. The V and J genes are TRBV7-8 and TRBJ2-5; 7 bases are a match to TRBD1. V was clipped by 4 bases and J by 1 base; unmatched bases: 3. CDR3 length: 14 amino acids. In germline, CDR1 is SGHVS, CDR2 FQNEAQ. The variable domain in full, completed from reference TRBV7-8 and TRBJ2-5, reads GAGVSQSPRYKVAKRGQDVALRCDPISGHVSLFWYQQALGQGPEFLTYFQNEAQLDKSGLPSDRFFAERPEGSVSTLKIQRTQQEDSAVYLCASSWGQIQETQYFGPGTRLLVL.